This TCR beta chain was obtained from a study of blood T cell repertoires in COVID-19. Study information: Sites across the United States, Italy and Spain contributed samples from acute and convalescent COVID-19. PBMCs, B-cell-depleted T cells, or T cells were the source of the cDNA or gDNA that made up the material.

Original analysis: From reference gene primer amplification, estimates of nucleated cell counts were derived. Measured with immunoSEQ multiplex PCR; TCRdb has only the in-frame clones, and not every one. V and J calls and clone size are given by that table; D and trimming were obtained from the DNA. The table records 200,000 to 250,000 clones, roughly 81% of them present only once. This CDR3 is built from 17 residues. This clone was observed many times. This sequence joins TRBV21-1 and TRBJ1-3; the listed D gene, TRBD1, was not tested against the DNA. TRBV21-1 is given as a pseudogene. This clonotype originated in a woman aged 45-65 years with active or convalescent COVID-19. What was sequenced was peripheral blood. CDR3 amino acids: CASSKKGTVSSGNTIYF. The CDR3 DNA reads TGTGCCAGCAGCAAAAAGGGGACAGTCTCCTCTGGAAACACCATATATTTT.